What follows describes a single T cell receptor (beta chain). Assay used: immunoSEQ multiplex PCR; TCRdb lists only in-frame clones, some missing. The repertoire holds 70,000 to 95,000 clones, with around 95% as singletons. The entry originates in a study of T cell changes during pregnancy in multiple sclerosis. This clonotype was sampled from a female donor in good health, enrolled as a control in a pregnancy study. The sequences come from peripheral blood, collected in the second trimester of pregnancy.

As DNA, the CDR3 is TGTGCCAGCAGCACCCTAGCGGACTCTAGCACAGATACGCAGTATTTT. Translating gives CASSTLADSSTDTQYF. The chain links TRBV7-3 to TRBJ2-3; 7 bases map to TRBD2. The CDR3 runs 16 residues. From germline, CDR1 is SGHTA and CDR2 FQGTGA. Trimming took 5 bases from V and 0 from J; bases not matched to a gene: 8.